A single sample is the source of the 20 T cell receptor beta chains below, sequenced in a study of regulatory T cells in long-lasting Graves disease. The time point here: newly diagnosed GD, antithyroid drugs for less than 3 months. Making the TCR library involved RNA that had been extracted from PBMCs. According to the study, TCR beta libraries were built with iRepertoire HTBI primers and CDR3-region Arm-PCR. TCRdb redid the calling of the multiplex PCR reads with MiXCR, one entry per CDR3 protein. The sample includes about 450,000 distinct CDR3 sequences, roughly 15% of them seen just once. These data were also filed under a second study, of T cells in Graves' hyperthyroidism and ophthalmopathy.

Sequencing used peripheral blood mononuclear cells (PBMCs), obtained at new diagnosis, from a patient treated with antithyroid drugs. Receptors were obtained from a woman in her forties or fifties with Graves disease.

The chain links TRBV30 to TRBJ2-4; 8 nucleotides agree with TRBD2. The CDR3 loop spans 13 amino acids. The J segment lost 9 bases and the V segment lost 0 bases, leaving 4 bases of the junction unmatched. The germline V gene has CDR1 GTSNPN and CDR2 SVGIG (reference sequence). The CDR3 here is CAWSVLLAGIQYF. CDR3 nucleotide sequence: TGTGCCTGGAGTGTACTTCTAGCGGGCATTCAGTACTTC.

This clonotype was counted ten times or more. This sequence joins TRBV28 and TRBJ2-2; TRBD2 is a possible D gene (6 bases). CDR3 length: 15 amino acids. V lost 6 bases and J lost 5, with 16 bases in between. The germline V gene encodes CDR1 MDHEN and CDR2 SYDVKM. The DNA of the CDR3 is TGTGCCAGCAGCCCCACCGGGGGACGTACCGGGGAGCTGTTTTTT. It yields the protein CASSPTGGRTGELFF. The variable domain in full, completed from reference TRBV28 and TRBJ2-2, reads DVKVTQSSRYLVKRTGEKVFLECVQDMDHENMFWYRQDPGLGLRLIYFSYDVKMKEKGDIPEGYSVSREKKERFSLILESASTNQTSMYLCASSPTGGRTGELFFGEGSRLTVL.

This clonotype was recorded a few times. This chain uses TRBV4-2 with TRBJ2-7; TRBD2 agrees at 8 bases. CDR1 and CDR2 (germline): LGHNA, YNFKEQ. After removal of 3 bases from V and 0 bases from J, the junction contained 7 bases not matched to a gene. The CDR3 loop spans 16 amino acids. CDR3 coding DNA: TGTGCCAGCAGCCATGTTAGCGGGATGGACTCCTACGAGCAGTACTTC. Its protein product is CASSHVSGMDSYEQYF.

This clonotype was seen repeatedly, ten times or more. The CDR3 protein is CASTIGSYEQYF. As DNA, the CDR3 is TGTGCCAGCACAATAGGATCCTACGAGCAGTACTTC. V usage is TRBV7-9 and J usage is TRBJ2-7; D gene ambiguous. This CDR3 has 12 residues. Per the germline V gene, CDR1 is SEHNR and CDR2 is FQNEAQ (reference sequence). Deletions cut 7 bases from V and 1 base from J, with 8 bases between.

This clonotype has ten or more counts. The chain has TRBV7-9 and TRBJ2-4; 9 bases match TRBD2. Germline lookup yields CDR1 SEHNR and CDR2 FQNEAQ (reference sequence). V gave up 11 bases and J gave up 8 bases; unmatched junction bases: 10. This CDR3 spans 13 amino acids. Here the CDR3 DNA reads TGTGCCGTAGCGGGGGAACCCCCCTACATTCAGTACTTC. Translating it yields CAVAGEPPYIQYF.

This clonotype was picked up many times. This chain joins TRBV10-3 and TRBJ2-1; 8 positions agree with TRBD2. The CDR3 extends over 15 amino acids. Germline CDR1 reads ENHRY; CDR2 reads SYGVKD. V gave up 0 bases and J gave up 7 bases; unmatched junction bases: 5. In DNA form, the CDR3 reads TGTGCCATCAGTGAGTCGAGCGGGAGAATGAATGAGCAGTTCTTC. Its protein product is CAISESSGRMNEQFF.

This clonotype has a count of ten or more. V is TRBV3-1 and J is TRBJ1-4, with a possible D match to TRBD1 (6 bases). Germline V gene sequence: CDR1 LGHDT, CDR2 YNNKEL (reference sequence). There are 14 residues in the CDR3. V lost 3 bases, J lost 6 bases, and 11 bases lay in between. CDR3 in DNA: TGTGCCAGCAGCCATGAATGGACAGATGAAAAACTGTTTTTT. This sequence encodes CASSHEWTDEKLFF.

This clonotype was counted ten times or more. The chain recombines TRBV28 with TRBJ2-7; D not certain. Between the trimmed V and J ends, which lost 4 bases and 2 bases, there was a span of 9 bases. This CDR3 spans 13 amino acids. CDR1 is MDHEN and CDR2 is SYDVKM in the germline V gene. As DNA, the CDR3 is TGTGCCAGCAGTTCCCGACAAACCTACGAGCAGTACTTC. This gives the protein CASSSRQTYEQYF.

This clonotype occurred a few times. The V gene is TRBV6-1, the J gene TRBJ2-6; D is unclear. This CDR3 region has 14 residues. Germline assignment: CDR1 MNHNS and CDR2 SASEGT. V lost 7 bases and J lost 0, with 7 bases in between. In DNA form, the CDR3 reads TGTGCCAGCAACGGGCCCTCTGGGGCCAACGTCCTGACTTTC. This translates into CASNGPSGANVLTF.

There are many counts of this clonotype. The chain uses TRBV11-2 and TRBJ2-7; D remains unclear. V was cut by 1 base and J by 4 bases, with 14 bases left in between. Germline CDR1 reads SGHAT; CDR2 reads FQNNGV. This CDR3 comprises 15 residues. DNA of the CDR3: TGTGCCAGCAGCTTAGCTAGGTACTATACATACGAGCAGTACTTC. This codes for CASSLARYYTYEQYF.

This clonotype was seen ten or more times. The CDR3 bases are TGTGCCATCAGTCCGGGACAGGGGTTGGGGTTGGATGAAAAACTGTTTTTT. Translation gives CAISPGQGLGLDEKLFF. This chain uses TRBV10-3 with TRBJ1-4, with TRBD1 matching 10 bases. The V and J ends lost 5 bases and 6 bases, in that order; junction bases with no gene match: 12. This CDR3 spans 17 amino acids. The germline gives CDR1 ENHRY, CDR2 SYGVKD.

This clonotype was recorded many times. The gene calls are TRBV10-2 and TRBJ2-5; perhaps TRBD1 as D (6 bases). The CDR3 runs to 12 residues. Trimming pared 2 bases from V and 5 bases from J, leaving 6 bases between. From germline, CDR1 is WSHSY and CDR2 SAAADI. The CDR3 DNA sequence: TGCGCCAGCAGTGAGAGGGGGGAGACCCAGTACTTC. Translated, it gives CASSERGETQYF.

The V call is TRBV19, the J call TRBJ2-7; the D gene could be TRBD1 or TRBD2 (6 bases each). Trimming left V 7 bases short and J 5 bases short, with 9 bases between. The CDR3 covers 11 residues. Germline V gives CDR1 LNHDA, CDR2 SQIVND (reference sequence). The DNA for the CDR3 is TGTGCCAGTAAGAGGGGGGACGAGCAGTACTTC. Translating it yields CASKRGDEQYF.

This clonotype was seen a few times. A read error may account for a junction end that differs from germline. The chain links TRBV5-1 to TRBJ2-1; 7 bases map to TRBD2. The CDR3 sequence is 14 residues long. Per germline, CDR1 SGHRS and CDR2 YFSETQ. The CDR3 is CASRLADSYNEQSF. In DNA form, the CDR3 reads TGCGCCAGCCGTCTAGCGGACTCCTACAATGAGCAGTCCTTC.

This clonotype was counted ten times or more. The junction shows a germline mismatch at one end, possibly a read error. The chain carries TRBV7-9 and TRBJ2-7; 8 bases align to TRBD2. The CDR3 sequence is 15 residues long. Germline CDR1 reads SEHNR; CDR2 reads FQNEAQ (reference sequence). This chain's CDR3 is CASSLGAGVSYEQYF. DNA of the CDR3: TGTGCCAGCAGTTTAGGAGCGGGAGTGTCCTACGAGCAGTACTTC.

V usage is TRBV24-1 and J usage is TRBJ2-2; D may match TRBD1 or TRBD2 (5 bases each). Trimming removed 9 bases at V and 7 bases at J, with 23 bases between. The germline V gene has CDR1 KGHDR and CDR2 SFDVKD. The CDR3 has 16 residues. CDR3 bases: TGTGCCACCCCCAAGGAAGGGACCAACAGAGACGGGGAGCTGTTTTTT. Protein product: CATPKEGTNRDGELFF.

This clonotype was seen at least ten times. V usage is TRBV5-1 and J usage is TRBJ2-2, with 10 bases that match TRBD2. V shed 0 bases and J 6 bases; nucleotides not matched to a gene: 8. The CDR3 consists of 17 residues. The germline V gene encodes CDR1 SGHRS and CDR2 YFSETQ. The CDR3 DNA reads as TGCGCCAGCAGCTTGGCGAGGAAGACTAGCGGGTCCGGGGAGCTGTTTTTT. This sequence encodes CASSLARKTSGSGELFF.

This clonotype was seen ten or more times. The chain uses TRBV2 and TRBJ2-7, with D tentatively TRBD1 (6 bases). Deletions cut 6 bases from V and 4 bases from J, with 7 bases between. Per the germline V gene, CDR1 is SNHLY and CDR2 is FYNNEI. CDR3 size: 11 residues. The CDR3 protein is CASRRGYEQYF. In DNA form, the CDR3 reads TGTGCCAGCAGAAGGGGGTACGAGCAGTACTTC.

This clonotype was observed at least ten times. The rearrangement uses TRBV18 and TRBJ2-3; tentatively, D is TRBD2 (6 bases). With 1 base removed from V and 2 bases from J, the gap between germline ends came to 13 bases. CDR3 length: 16 residues. Germline V gene sequence: CDR1 KGHSH, CDR2 LQKENI. DNA of the CDR3: TGTGCCAGCTCACCACGCGGGGAGTTGGACACAGATACGCAGTATTTT. This sequence encodes CASSPRGELDTDTQYF.

J is TRBJ2-2 and V is TRBV10-3; possible D gene TRBD1, 6 bases. CDR1 and CDR2 from the germline V gene are ENHRY and SYGVKD. There are 14 residues in the CDR3. Trimming left V 6 bases short and J 3 bases short, with 11 bases between. For the CDR3, the DNA is TGTGCCATCAGAAAACAGGGCGACACCGGGGAGCTGTTTTTT. Its translation: CAIRKQGDTGELFF.